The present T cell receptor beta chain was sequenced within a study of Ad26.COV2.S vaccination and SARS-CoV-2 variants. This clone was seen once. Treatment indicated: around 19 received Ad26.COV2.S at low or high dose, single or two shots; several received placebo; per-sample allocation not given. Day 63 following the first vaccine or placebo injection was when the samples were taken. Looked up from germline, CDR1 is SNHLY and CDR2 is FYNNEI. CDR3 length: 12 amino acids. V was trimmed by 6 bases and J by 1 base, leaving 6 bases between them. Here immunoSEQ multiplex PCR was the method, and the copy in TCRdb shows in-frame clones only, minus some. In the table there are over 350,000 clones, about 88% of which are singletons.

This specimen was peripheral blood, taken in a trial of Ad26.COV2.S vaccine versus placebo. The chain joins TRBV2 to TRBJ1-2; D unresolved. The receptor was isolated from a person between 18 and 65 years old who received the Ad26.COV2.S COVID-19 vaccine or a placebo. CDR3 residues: CASRRDNYGYTF. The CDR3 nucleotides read TGTGCCAGCAGGCGGGATAACTATGGCTACACCTTC. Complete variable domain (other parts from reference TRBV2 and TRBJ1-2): EPEVTQTPSHQVTQMGQEVILRCVPISNHLYFYWYRQILGQKVEFLVSFYNNEISEKSEIFDDQFSVERPDGSNFTLKIRSTKLEDSAMYFCASRRDNYGYTFGSGTRLTVV.